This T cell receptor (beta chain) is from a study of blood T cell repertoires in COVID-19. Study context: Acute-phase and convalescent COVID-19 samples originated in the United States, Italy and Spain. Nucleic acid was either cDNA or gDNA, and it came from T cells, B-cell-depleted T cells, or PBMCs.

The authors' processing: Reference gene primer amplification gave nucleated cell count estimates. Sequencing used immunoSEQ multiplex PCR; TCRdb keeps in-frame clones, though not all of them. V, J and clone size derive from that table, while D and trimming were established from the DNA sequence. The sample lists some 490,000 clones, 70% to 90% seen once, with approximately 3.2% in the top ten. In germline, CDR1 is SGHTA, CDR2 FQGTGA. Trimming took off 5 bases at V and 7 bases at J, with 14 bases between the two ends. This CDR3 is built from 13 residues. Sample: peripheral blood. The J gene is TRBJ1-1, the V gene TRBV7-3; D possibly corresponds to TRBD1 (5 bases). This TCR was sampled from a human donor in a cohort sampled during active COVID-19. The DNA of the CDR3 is TGTGCCAGCAGCCCCCTGACAGCAATTGAAGCTTTCTTT. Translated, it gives CASSPLTAIEAFF. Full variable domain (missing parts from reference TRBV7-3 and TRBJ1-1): GAGVSQTPSNKVTEKGKYVELRCDPISGHTALYWYRQSLGQGPEFLIYFQGTGAADDSGLPNDRFFAVRPEGSVSTLKIQRTERGDSAVYLCASSPLTAIEAFFGQGTRLTVV.